This T cell receptor beta chain appears in the sequencing data of a study of PD-L1 blockade in urothelial cancer. Study at large: Between 0 and 3 chemotherapy regimens preceded treatment for each patient.

Germline V gives CDR1 SGHAT, CDR2 FQNNGV. CDR3 length: 14 amino acids. The trim removed 6 bases at V and 3 bases at J, leaving 7 bases unmatched. TCRdb keeps only in-frame clones here, not all; method: immunoSEQ multiplex PCR. This sample has around 40,000 clones, with 75% to 90% found just once. This receptor was obtained from a man in his 60s with urothelial cancer. The rearrangement links TRBV11-2 to TRBJ1-1, with TRBD1 identical over 7 bases. The input for sequencing was PBMCs, taken around atezolizumab (anti-PD-L1) treatment. CDR3 coding DNA: TGTGCCAGCAGAATTACAGGGGTTCACACTGAAGCTTTCTTT. Protein sequence: CASRITGVHTEAFF.